This entry lists 10 T cell receptor beta chains sequenced from one sample in a study of blood T cell repertoires in COVID-19 (dated by TCRdb to between 2020 and 2021). Library generation was performed with the immunoSEQ multiplex PCR assay. In TCRdb, the immuneACCESS table is reduced to in-frame sequences with V and J assigned. These tables do not hold every clone; where another copy was compared, an unresolved V gene accounts for under half, and the others remain unexplained. Within this sample are under 300,000 clones, with 89% of them counted one time only. Of the sample, under 2.5% is held by the ten largest clones. Sequenced input: PBMCs or T cells enriched from blood (not recorded which). These TCRs come from a woman in her fifties or sixties who had recovered from COVID-19.

The chain combines TRBV6-5 with TRBJ2-6; D is uncertain. The length of the CDR3 is 15 residues. Per the germline V gene, CDR1 is MNHEY and CDR2 is SVGAGI. The germline V and J ends were trimmed by 7 bases and 0 bases, with 10 bases remaining between them. The DNA for the CDR3 is TGTGCCAGCAATTCCCTCCTCTCTGGGGCCAACGTCCTGACTTTC. It codes for CASNSLLSGANVLTF.

V usage is TRBV14 and J usage is TRBJ2-7; 7 nucleotides align to TRBD2. The CDR3 totals 15 residues. Germline-derived CDR1 and CDR2 are SGHDN and FVKESK. Trimming took 4 bases from V and 4 from J; bases not matched to a gene: 10. The CDR3 bases are TGTGCCAGCAGCCCTGAGCGGGACTCTTATTACGAGCAGTACTTC. Translating it yields CASSPERDSYYEQYF.

This chain connects TRBV27 to TRBJ1-5; tentative D call: TRBD1 (5 bases). Germline CDR1 MNHEY, CDR2 SMNVEV (reference sequence). CDR3 length: 13 amino acids. Trimming pared 5 bases from V and 3 bases from J, leaving 8 bases between. The CDR3 region has the DNA TGTGCCAGCAGTCTGGACACCAATCAGCCCCAGCATTTT. This translates into CASSLDTNQPQHF.

The CDR3 sequence: CASSSRGFDTQYF. The CDR3 nucleotides are TGTGCCAGCAGCTCACGGGGTTTTGATACGCAGTATTTT. The chain couples TRBV11-2 to TRBJ2-3, with D possibly TRBD2 on 5 matching bases. V lost 4 bases, J lost 6 bases, and 11 bases lay in between. Germline assignment: CDR1 SGHAT and CDR2 FQNNGV. This CDR3 spans 13 amino acids.

The J gene is TRBJ2-1, the V gene TRBV27; 9 bases fit TRBD2. The length of the CDR3 is 19 residues. The V gene's germline CDR1 is MNHEY and CDR2 SMNVEV (reference sequence). Germline trimming cut 6 bases from V and 10 bases from J; bases unmatched to any gene: 25. CDR3 in DNA: TGTGCCAGCAGCCGAGAAGAATGGGGCGGCGGGGGGGCCGTGGCGGAGCAGTTCTTC. Protein product: CASSREEWGGGGAVAEQFF.

This clone was detected only once. V is TRBV28 and J is TRBJ1-4, with TRBD1 as a possible D gene (6 bases). The V end was cut by 6 bases, the J end by 3 bases, with 14 bases between. Germline V gene data show CDR1 as MDHEN and CDR2 as SYDVKM. This CDR3 contains 15 residues. CDR3 in amino acids: CASSLEAGANEKLFF. The CDR3 DNA follows: TGTGCCAGCAGCCTCGAGGCAGGGGCTAATGAAAAACTGTTTTTT.

The chain carries TRBV12-5 and TRBJ1-2; 7 nucleotides line up with TRBD1. The CDR3 is made up of 15 amino acids. CDR1 LGHNT and CDR2 FRNRAP come from the germline V gene. Trimming cost V 2 bases and J 2 bases; bases outside gene matches: 5. In DNA, the CDR3 is TGTGCTAGTGGTTTGTCATCAGGGGGGAACTATGGCTACACCTTC. It translates to CASGLSSGGNYGYTF.

V usage is TRBV19 and J usage is TRBJ1-5; a weak D match, TRBD1 (6 bases). This CDR3 has 14 residues. V lost 10 bases, J lost 2 bases, and 15 bases lay in between. Looked up from germline, CDR1 is LNHDA and CDR2 is SQIVND (reference sequence). Here the CDR3 reads CAIPHRDGNQPQHF. CDR3 in DNA: TGTGCCATCCCTCACAGGGACGGCAATCAGCCCCAGCATTTT.

The chain recombines TRBV19 with TRBJ2-2; 12 bases agree with TRBD2. CDR3 length: 18 amino acids. With 2 bases clipped from V and 6 bases from J, the junction kept 10 bases outside the gene matches. CDR1 is LNHDA, CDR2 SQIVND, per germline (reference sequence). The chain's CDR3 is CASSIRLAGEIIAGELFF. CDR3 DNA sequence: TGTGCCAGTAGTATACGACTAGCGGGGGAAATCATCGCCGGGGAGCTGTTTTTT.

This chain joins TRBV6-5 and TRBJ1-1, with TRBD1 matching 9 bases. Looked up from germline, CDR1 is MNHEY and CDR2 is SVGAGI. V shed 1 base and J 2 bases; nucleotides not matched to a gene: 2. The CDR3 extends over 15 amino acids. DNA for the CDR3: TGTGCCAGCAGTTACTTGGGACAGGGTAACACTGAAGCTTTCTTT. It translates to CASSYLGQGNTEAFF.